The clone carrying this TCR beta chain turned up a few times. The antigen remains undetermined. The data belong to a study of blood T cells in healthy people across ages. This CDR3 has 13 residues. Trimming left V 6 bases short and J 1 base short, with 12 bases between. CDR1 and CDR2 from the germline V gene are DFQATT and SNEGSKA (reference sequence). The study, taken as a whole, reports: One million T cells yielded diversity estimates that were considered underestimates.

With a J-beta primer mix and a sample-barcoded 5' primer, a second PCR ran 7 to 11 cycles. Using its own MiXCR run on the 5' RACE reads, TCRdb lists one record per CDR3 protein. Among some 780,000 distinct CDR3 sequences listed, roughly 56% were seen once. This chain links TRBV20-1 with TRBJ2-5; the D gene could be TRBD1 or TRBD2 (5 bases each). Sequencing was done on a sample of blood. This receptor was taken from a man between 35 and 55 years old in good health. Here the CDR3 reads CSAPVGAQETQYF. DNA of the CDR3: TGCAGTGCGCCTGTCGGGGCCCAAGAGACCCAGTACTTC.